This TCR beta chain was recovered during a study of blood T cell repertoires in COVID-19. This table comes from immunoSEQ multiplex PCR, and its TCRdb copy is limited to in-frame clones, with some not included. The data contain about 320,000 clones, approximately 88% of them singletons. The CDR3 has 13 residues. The V gene lost 6 bases and the J gene lost 3 bases, with 11 bases spanning the gap. Per the germline V gene, CDR1 is MNHNY and CDR2 is SVGAGI (reference sequence). This sequence joins TRBV6-6 and TRBJ1-1, with D tentatively TRBD1 (5 bases). The sequencing input was peripheral blood. The clonotype comes from a man younger than 30 who had recovered from COVID-19. The CDR3 region is CASSDRLDTEAFF. The CDR3 nucleotides are TGTGCCAGCAGCGACAGACTGGACACTGAAGCTTTCTTT.